What follows are 25 T cell receptor beta chains derived from one specimen sequenced in a study of cytomegalovirus exposure and HLA in healthy donors. In the PCR, 60 Vbeta and 13 Jbeta primers were used. Libraries were prepared by immunoSEQ multiplex PCR; TCRdb keeps only in-frame clonotypes and omits some of them. Here the sample spans some 180,000 clones, just under 80% being singletons. The sequencing input was PBMCs. The receptors shown here come from a female donor in good health and CMV-seronegative.

This chain links TRBV27 with TRBJ1-4; TRBD1 matches 10 bases. The CDR3 is made up of 16 amino acids. V was clipped by 5 bases and J by 7 bases; unmatched bases: 10. Germline V gives CDR1 MNHEY, CDR2 SMNVEV (reference sequence). The CDR3 here is CASSRYRDRGSEKLFF. In DNA, the CDR3 is TGTGCCAGCAGTCGTTACCGGGACAGGGGTAGTGAAAAACTGTTTTTT. Drawing the rest from reference TRBV27 and TRBJ1-4, the complete variable domain is EAQVTQNPRYLITVTGKKLTVTCSQNMNHEYMSWYRQDPGLGLRQIYYSMNVEVTDKGDVPEGYKVSRKEKRNFPLILESPSPNQTSLYFCASSRYRDRGSEKLFFGSGTQLSVL.

This chain joins TRBV4-3 and TRBJ1-2; TRBD1 might be the D (6 bases). Looked up from germline, CDR1 is LGHNA and CDR2 is YSLEER. The V end was cut by 1 base, the J end by 2 bases, with 26 bases between. CDR3 length: 20 amino acids. The CDR3 DNA reads TGCGCCAGCAGCCAAGCGCCTCTTGGGGGCAGGCAGGGCTCCAACTATGGCTACACCTTC. Translated: CASSQAPLGGRQGSNYGYTF.

Points on this clone: Compared with germline, one end of the junction differs, possibly owing to a read error. V usage is TRBV7-9 and J usage is TRBJ2-2; a possible D gene is TRBD2 (6 bases). The CDR3 loop spans 15 amino acids. CDR1 is SEHNR and CDR2 is FQNEAQ in the germline V gene (reference sequence). The CDR3 region has the DNA TGTTCCAGCAGCTTAGGGAGACTAGTAACCGGGGAGCTGTTTTTT. This encodes CSSSLGRLVTGELFF.

CDR3: CASSLWAMNTEAFF. The CDR3 DNA reads as TGTGCCAGCAGCTTATGGGCGATGAACACTGAAGCTTTCTTT. The rearrangement joins TRBV7-9 to TRBJ1-1; D ambiguous. The germline V and J ends were trimmed by 2 bases and 0 bases, with 7 bases remaining between them. CDR3 size: 14 residues. Germline CDR1 is SEHNR and CDR2 is FQNEAQ (reference sequence).

V is TRBV19 and J is TRBJ2-7; 7 bases are a match to TRBD2. The CDR3 has 16 residues. Germline trimming cut 4 bases from V and 3 bases from J; bases unmatched to any gene: 12. Germline CDR1 reads LNHDA; CDR2 reads SQIVND (reference sequence). The CDR3 coding sequence is TGTGCCAGTAGTACCGGGGACTACCCCAACCTCTACGAGCAGTACTTC. Translating it yields CASSTGDYPNLYEQYF.

CDR3 DNA: TGCGCCAGCAGCCAAGAACAGGGGGCGAACACTGAAGCTTTCTTT. Its protein product is CASSQEQGANTEAFF. This chain links TRBV4-1 with TRBJ1-1, with 9 bases aligning to TRBD1. CDR1 MGHRA and CDR2 YSYEKL come from the germline V gene. J gave up 1 base and V 0 bases, and 0 bases lay outside the gene matches. This CDR3 has 15 residues.

The chain links TRBV10-3 to TRBJ1-1; TRBD1 matches 8 bases. V lost 5 bases to trimming and J lost 5 bases; unmatched junction nucleotides: 7. Germline CDR1 is ENHRY and CDR2 is SYGVKD. The CDR3 length is 14 residues. Written as DNA, the CDR3 is TGTGCCATCAGTACCCAGGGGGCAGGTACTGAAGCTTTCTTT. Translating gives CAISTQGAGTEAFF.

The rearrangement uses TRBV5-1 and TRBJ1-5, with 9 positions matching TRBD1. This CDR3 contains 17 residues. Germline CDR1 is SGHRS and CDR2 is YFSETQ. The trim removed 4 bases at V and 1 base at J, leaving 9 bases unmatched. In DNA, the CDR3 is TGCGCCAGCAGCCCTGGGACGGGACAGGGAAGCAATCAGCCCCAGCATTTT. Encoded protein: CASSPGTGQGSNQPQHF. Complete variable domain (other parts from reference TRBV5-1 and TRBJ1-5): KAGVTQTPRYLIKTRGQQVTLSCSPISGHRSVSWYQQTPGQGLQFLFEYFSETQRNKGNFPGRFSGRQFSNSRSEMNVSTLELGDSALYLCASSPGTGQGSNQPQHFGDGTRLSIL.

The chain couples TRBV5-1 to TRBJ2-7; 9 nucleotides line up with TRBD2. CDR1 is SGHRS, CDR2 YFSETQ, per germline. This CDR3 is built from 15 residues. V gave up 2 bases and J gave up 7 bases; unmatched junction bases: 10. The CDR3 nucleotides are TGCGCCAGCAGCTTCGGACTAGCGTCATCGGAGGAGCAGTACTTC. The encoded protein is CASSFGLASSEEQYF.

V and J are TRBV30 and TRBJ1-1, with TRBD1 identical over 7 bases. V trimming: 2 bases; J trimming: 0 bases; junction bases outside the gene matches: 0. This CDR3 spans 13 amino acids. Germline V gives CDR1 GTSNPN, CDR2 SVGIG (reference sequence). Here the CDR3 DNA reads TGTGCCTGGAGTAGGGGGCTGAACACTGAAGCTTTCTTT. It is translated as CAWSRGLNTEAFF.

This clone has a single count. This chain joins TRBV5-5 and TRBJ1-2; D is uncertain. Germline V gives CDR1 SGHKS, CDR2 YYEKEE (reference sequence). V lost 0 bases and J 7 bases, leaving 16 bases between the germline ends. The CDR3 spans 15 residues. The CDR3 DNA reads TGTGCCAGCAGCTTGGGCCGGGGAATTGTTGTTGGCTACACCTTC. It yields the protein CASSLGRGIVVGYTF.

The chain joins TRBV7-2 to TRBJ2-7, with 7 bases fitting TRBD2. With V trimmed by 5 bases and J by 4 bases, 5 bases remained unmatched. The CDR3 has 13 residues. Germline V lookup: CDR1 SGHTA, CDR2 FQGNSA. The CDR3 loop is CASSRGLVYEQYF. The DNA for the CDR3 is TGTGCCAGCAGCCGCGGACTAGTATACGAGCAGTACTTC.

The J gene is TRBJ2-2, the V gene TRBV6-4, with 7 bases lining up with TRBD2. J gave up 2 bases and V 6 bases, and 12 bases lay outside the gene matches. This CDR3 has 17 residues. Per germline, CDR1 MRHNA and CDR2 SNTAGT. The CDR3 coding sequence is TGTGCCAGCAGGCCCCAGGCTAGCGGCATTAACACCGGGGAGCTGTTTTTT. Translating it yields CASRPQASGINTGELFF.

The CDR3, as DNA: TGTGCCTGGAGGGGACTTTACAATGAGCAGTTCTTC. It yields the protein CAWRGLYNEQFF. V and J are TRBV30 and TRBJ2-1; perhaps TRBD2 as D (6 bases). Deletions cut 3 bases from V and 4 bases from J, with 7 bases between. The CDR3 spans 12 residues. The germline V gene encodes CDR1 GTSNPN and CDR2 SVGIG (reference sequence). Full variable domain (outside the CDR3, taken from reference TRBV30 and TRBJ2-1): SQTIHQWPATLVQPVGSPLSLECTVEGTSNPNLYWYRQAAGRGLQLLFYSVGIGQISSEVPQNLSASRPQDRQFILSSKKLLLSDSGFYLCAWRGLYNEQFFGPGTRLTVL.

J is TRBJ2-3 and V is TRBV30, with 10 nucleotides matching TRBD2. V lost 4 bases to trimming and J lost 2 bases; unmatched junction nucleotides: 12. The V gene's germline CDR1 is GTSNPN and CDR2 SVGIG (reference sequence). The CDR3 loop spans 17 amino acids. This CDR3 is CAWNRGWTSGYTDTQYF. CDR3 nucleotides: TGTGCCTGGAACAGGGGGTGGACTAGCGGCTACACAGATACGCAGTATTTT.

This clone appeared once. The chain recombines TRBV18 with TRBJ2-1; maybe TRBD2 (6 bases). The V end was cut by 1 base, the J end by 8 bases, with 12 bases between. CDR3 size: 14 residues. From germline, CDR1 is KGHSH and CDR2 LQKENI. The DNA of the CDR3 is TGTGCCAGCTCACCACGGGGGGTCAGGGATGAGCAGTTCTTC. The encoded protein is CASSPRGVRDEQFF.

This chain joins TRBV27 and TRBJ2-7, with 11 positions matching TRBD1. The CDR3 contains 15 residues. The ends lost 2 bases at V and 7 bases at J; junction bases unmatched: 7. Germline loops: CDR1 MNHEY, CDR2 SMNVEV (reference sequence). The CDR3 is CASSLGGTGGREQYF. In DNA, the CDR3 is TGTGCCAGCAGTTTAGGGGGGACAGGGGGAAGGGAGCAGTACTTC.

This clone was observed once. The chain links TRBV27 to TRBJ2-6, with TRBD1 matching 7 bases. This CDR3 spans 17 amino acids. V was clipped by 8 bases and J by 0 bases; unmatched bases: 10. Germline-derived CDR1 and CDR2 are MNHEY and SMNVEV (reference sequence). This CDR3 reads CASGPGTEVSGANVLTF. Here the CDR3 DNA reads TGTGCCAGCGGCCCCGGGACAGAGGTCTCTGGGGCCAACGTCCTGACTTTC.

This rearrangement joins TRBV2 to TRBJ2-5, with D perhaps TRBD1 (5 bases). The germline gives CDR1 SNHLY, CDR2 FYNNEI. Between the trimmed V and J ends, which lost 7 bases and 5 bases, there was a span of 17 bases. The CDR3 contains 14 residues. As DNA, the CDR3 is TGTGCCAGCATCCAGGGCCCCGGGTGGGAGACCCAGTACTTC. Encoded protein: CASIQGPGWETQYF.

The genes are TRBV19 and TRBJ2-1, with a weak D call TRBD1 (5 bases). The germline gives CDR1 LNHDA, CDR2 SQIVND (reference sequence). V lost 3 bases and J lost 7, with 13 bases in between. This CDR3 region has 14 residues. CDR3 region: CASSMGYSGNEQFF. For the CDR3, the DNA is TGTGCCAGTAGTATGGGGTACTCAGGGAATGAGCAGTTCTTC.

J is TRBJ2-1 and V is TRBV11-3; D may be TRBD1 (6 bases). CDR1 is SGHNT, CDR2 YENEEA, per germline. The CDR3 spans 16 residues. Trimming pared 1 base from V and 0 bases from J, leaving 10 bases between. As DNA, the CDR3 is TGTGCCAGCAGCTTAGTAGCAGGGGTCTCCTACAATGAGCAGTTCTTC. This translates into CASSLVAGVSYNEQFF.

The chain is built from TRBV27 and TRBJ2-7, with TRBD2 matching over 7 bases. CDR3 length: 17 residues. The V gene's germline CDR1 is MNHEY and CDR2 SMNVEV (reference sequence). V lost 6 bases, J lost 4 bases, and 18 bases stayed unmatched. The CDR3 spells CASRPLLFSGTRYEQYF. DNA for the CDR3: TGTGCCAGCAGACCCCTCCTTTTCAGCGGGACCAGATACGAGCAGTACTTC.

This clone was seen more than once but under ten times. The CDR3 loop reads CASSMWTGNEKLFF. The DNA of the CDR3 is TGTGCCAGTAGTATGTGGACAGGCAATGAAAAACTGTTTTTT. The rearrangement joins TRBV19 to TRBJ1-4; 7 nucleotides match TRBD1. With 3 bases clipped from V and 5 bases from J, the junction kept 3 bases outside the gene matches. The CDR3 loop spans 14 amino acids. Germline CDR1 LNHDA, CDR2 SQIVND (reference sequence).

This clone has only one observation. V usage is TRBV28 and J usage is TRBJ1-5; 11 bases match TRBD1. The CDR3 is made up of 15 amino acids. The V gene's germline CDR1 is MDHEN and CDR2 SYDVKM. With V trimmed by 8 bases and J by 2 bases, 5 bases remained unmatched. The CDR3, as DNA: TGTGCCAGCGGGGGACAGGGGGGTGGCAATCAGCCCCAGCATTTT. Translation: CASGGQGGGNQPQHF.

V gene TRBV5-1 combines with J gene TRBJ2-2, with D unresolved. Germline values: CDR1 SGHRS, CDR2 YFSETQ. V was clipped by 2 bases and J by 7 bases, with 6 bases between them. The CDR3 length is 12 residues. The CDR3 reads CASSFLGGELFF. In nucleotides, the CDR3 is TGCGCCAGCAGCTTTCTCGGCGGGGAGCTGTTTTTT. Complete variable domain (other parts from reference TRBV5-1 and TRBJ2-2): KAGVTQTPRYLIKTRGQQVTLSCSPISGHRSVSWYQQTPGQGLQFLFEYFSETQRNKGNFPGRFSGRQFSNSRSEMNVSTLELGDSALYLCASSFLGGELFFGEGSRLTVL.